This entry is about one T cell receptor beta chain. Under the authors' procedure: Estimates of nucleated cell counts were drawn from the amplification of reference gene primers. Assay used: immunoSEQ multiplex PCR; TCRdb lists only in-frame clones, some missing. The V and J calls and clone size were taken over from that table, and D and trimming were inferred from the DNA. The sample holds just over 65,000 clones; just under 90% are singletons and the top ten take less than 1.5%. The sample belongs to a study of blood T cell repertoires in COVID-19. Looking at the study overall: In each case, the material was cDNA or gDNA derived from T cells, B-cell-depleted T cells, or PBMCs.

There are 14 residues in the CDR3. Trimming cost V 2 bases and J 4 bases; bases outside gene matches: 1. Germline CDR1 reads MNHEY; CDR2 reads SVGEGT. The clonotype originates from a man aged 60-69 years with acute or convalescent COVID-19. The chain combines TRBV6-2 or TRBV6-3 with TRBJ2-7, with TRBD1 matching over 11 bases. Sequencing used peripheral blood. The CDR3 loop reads CASSYRDRGYEQYF. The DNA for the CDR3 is TGTGCCAGCAGTTACCGGGACAGGGGGTACGAGCAGTACTTC.